This paragraph reports one TCR beta chain. The antigen is unknown. This sample is drawn from a study of response to subunit inactivated influenza vaccine. Study-wide points: Authors suggested few new T cells are recruited by each seasonal influenza vaccination.

The CDR3 is made up of 14 amino acids. Per germline, CDR1 SSHAT and CDR2 FNYEAQ (reference sequence). Trimming removed 5 bases at V and 9 bases at J, with 17 bases between. From the RT-PCR reads, TCRdb called clonotypes with MiXCR, one entry per CDR3 protein. Of about 540,000 distinct CDR3 sequences listed, approximately 22% were seen once; the top ten hold about 2.8%. The same data also went into a second study, on T cells expressing NK-cell markers. Per that paper: Making the TCR beta cDNA relied on 5'RACE template switching with UMIs. HCMV serostatus: seven of eight sequenced donors positive, one negative.

This sequence originates from a middle-aged man who received an inactivated influenza vaccine. J is TRBJ2-1 and V is TRBV7-7; a weak D match, TRBD2 (5 bases). This material consisted of CD4+ T cells sorted from PBMCs, taken about 13 days after vaccination. The CDR3 spells CASSGDPGIGEQFF. CDR3 bases: TGTGCCAGCAGCGGGGATCCGGGGATCGGTGAGCAGTTCTTC.